Shown below are 15 T cell receptor beta chains from a single sample sequenced in a study of blood T cell repertoires in COVID-19. Generated by immunoSEQ multiplex PCR, the TCRdb table keeps only in-frame clones and is missing some. The profile shows about 300,000 clones, around 90% of them singletons. The material sequenced was PBMCs or T cells enriched from blood (not recorded which). The receptors originated from a man aged 55 to 70 who had recovered from COVID-19.

This clone came up once. This sequence joins TRBV5-1 and TRBJ1-4, with 8 bases that match TRBD1. CDR1 and CDR2 (germline): SGHRS, YFSETQ. The CDR3 covers 17 residues. J lost 6 bases, V lost 2 bases, and 12 bases had no gene match. The CDR3 bases are TGCGCCAGCAGCTTACCCCGGACAGGGAGAGGTGATGAAAAACTGTTTTTT. Encoded protein: CASSLPRTGRGDEKLFF.

The chain joins TRBV5-1 to TRBJ2-2, with D perhaps matching TRBD2 (7 bases). The CDR3 totals 16 residues. Looked up from germline, CDR1 is SGHRS and CDR2 is YFSETQ. V was cut by 0 bases and J by 3 bases, with 12 bases left in between. In DNA, the CDR3 is TGCGCCAGCAGCTTGGGCAGCGGGACACACACCGGGGAGCTGTTTTTT. Translated: CASSLGSGTHTGELFF.

This clone was observed once. The chain has TRBV7-2 and TRBJ1-1; tentative D call: TRBD1 (6 bases). V was clipped by 3 bases and J by 3 bases, with 8 bases between them. CDR3 length: 13 amino acids. Germline CDR1 is SGHTA and CDR2 is FQGNSA. The DNA for the CDR3 is TGTGCCAGCAGCTTTGCAGGGGACACTGAAGCTTTCTTT. Encoded protein: CASSFAGDTEAFF.

V is TRBV7-8 and J is TRBJ2-5, with 13 bases matching TRBD2. V lost 5 bases, J lost 3 bases, and 12 bases stayed unmatched. The CDR3 covers 18 residues. Germline V gives CDR1 SGHVS, CDR2 FQNEAQ. CDR3 sequence (DNA): TGTGCCAGCAGCCTAGGACTAGCGGGAGTCGTGGGTGAAGAGACCCAGTACTTC. As protein: CASSLGLAGVVGEETQYF.

The chain is built from TRBV6-5 and TRBJ2-7; 13 nucleotides line up with TRBD2. This CDR3 region has 15 residues. After removal of 6 bases from V and 3 bases from J, the junction contained 5 bases not matched to a gene. In germline, CDR1 is MNHEY, CDR2 SVGAGI. The CDR3 spells CASRTGTSGIYEQYF. The CDR3 DNA follows: TGTGCCAGCAGAACCGGGACTAGCGGGATCTACGAGCAGTACTTC.

V is TRBV10-3 and J is TRBJ1-2, with 10 bases fitting TRBD1. CDR3 length: 14 residues. V was pared by 3 bases and J by 7 bases, with 5 bases of the junction left unmatched. Germline loops: CDR1 ENHRY, CDR2 SYGVKD. CDR3 sequence: CAISENDRGPGYTF. The CDR3 nucleotides are TGTGCCATCAGTGAAAATGACAGGGGGCCTGGCTACACCTTC.

The rearrangement links TRBV6-2 or TRBV6-3 to TRBJ2-7, with 14 bases fitting TRBD2. Germline V lookup: CDR1 MNHEY, CDR2 SVGEGT. This CDR3 region has 16 residues. Unmatched junction bases numbered 3, after V lost 1 base and J lost 4 bases. The CDR3 region is CASSYFGTSGSYEQYF. DNA for the CDR3: TGTGCCAGCAGTTACTTTGGGACTAGCGGGAGTTACGAGCAGTACTTC.

This chain connects TRBV19 to TRBJ2-5; D unresolved. The CDR3 covers 11 residues. Trimming pared 6 bases from V and 1 base from J, leaving 3 bases between. In germline, CDR1 is LNHDA, CDR2 SQIVND (reference sequence). The CDR3: CASSSQETQYF. CDR3 DNA: TGTGCCAGTAGCTCCCAAGAGACCCAGTACTTC.

The CDR3: CATSRVAAGYEQYF. The CDR3 DNA is TGTGCCACCAGCAGAGTAGCGGCTGGCTACGAGCAGTACTTC. The gene calls are TRBV15 and TRBJ2-7, with a possible D match to TRBD2 (6 bases). The length of the CDR3 is 14 residues. CDR1 is LNHNV, CDR2 YYDKDF, per germline (reference sequence). The V end was cut by 1 base, the J end by 3 bases, with 10 bases between. Supplemented by reference TRBV15 and TRBJ2-7, the full variable domain reads DAMVIQNPRYQVTQFGKPVTLSCSQTLNHNVMYWYQQKSSQAPKLLFHYYDKDFNNEADTPDNFQSRRPNTSFCFLDIRSPGLGDTAMYLCATSRVAAGYEQYFGPGTRLTVT.

The chain is built from TRBV28 and TRBJ2-6, with 8 bases fitting TRBD1. CDR3 length: 18 residues. The germline gives CDR1 MDHEN, CDR2 SYDVKM. V trimming: 1 base; J trimming: 1 base; junction bases outside the gene matches: 6. The CDR3 is CASSLSTGDLSGANVLTF. CDR3 coding DNA: TGTGCCAGCAGTTTATCGACAGGGGACCTTTCTGGGGCCAACGTCCTGACTTTC.

This sequence joins TRBV3-1 (or the pseudogene TRBV3-2) and TRBJ2-7, with TRBD1 matching 8 bases. V lost 0 bases and J lost 3; bases outside the gene matches: 10. From germline, CDR1 is LGHDT and CDR2 YNNKEL (reference sequence). This CDR3 region has 17 residues. The CDR3 DNA reads TGTGCCAGCAGCCAAGATACTTTCTGTGACAGGGGCTACGAGCAGTACTTC. Protein: CASSQDTFCDRGYEQYF.

The V gene is TRBV15, the J gene TRBJ2-7; the D gene is possibly TRBD1 (5 bases). This CDR3 is built from 16 residues. With 1 base removed from V and 6 bases from J, the gap between germline ends came to 19 bases. The germline V gene has CDR1 LNHNV and CDR2 YYDKDF (reference sequence). This CDR3 is CATSRVIPRVRGEQYF. CDR3 coding DNA: TGTGCCACCAGCAGAGTCATCCCCAGGGTCCGTGGCGAGCAGTACTTC. The entire variable domain, with the rest obtained from reference TRBV15 and TRBJ2-7, is as follows: DAMVIQNPRYQVTQFGKPVTLSCSQTLNHNVMYWYQQKSSQAPKLLFHYYDKDFNNEADTPDNFQSRRPNTSFCFLDIRSPGLGDTAMYLCATSRVIPRVRGEQYFGPGTRLTVT.

This chain links TRBV28 with TRBJ1-5; no firm D call. The CDR3 is 15 amino acids. CDR1 is MDHEN and CDR2 is SYDVKM in the germline V gene. V was shortened by 2 bases and J by 1 base, with 9 bases between the two germline ends. CDR3 sequence: CASSLVGGSNQPQHF. The CDR3 nucleotides are TGTGCCAGCAGTTTAGTAGGAGGGAGCAATCAGCCCCAGCATTTT.

V and J are TRBV19 and TRBJ2-7, with 9 bases fitting TRBD1. CDR3 length: 14 residues. Germline CDR1 reads LNHDA; CDR2 reads SQIVND (reference sequence). Germline trimming cut 5 bases from V and 2 bases from J; bases unmatched to any gene: 4. CDR3 sequence (DNA): TGTGCCAGTAGTGACAGGGGGAACACCTACGAGCAGTACTTC. It specifies CASSDRGNTYEQYF.

This clone was seen once. The chain links TRBV28 to TRBJ2-5; D perhaps matches TRBD2 (5 bases). In germline, CDR1 is MDHEN, CDR2 SYDVKM. Trimming left V 8 bases short and J 1 base short, with 14 bases between. The CDR3 contains 14 residues. This CDR3 reads CASAGLGLQETQYF. CDR3 nucleotides: TGTGCCAGCGCGGGCCTTGGCCTCCAAGAGACCCAGTACTTC.